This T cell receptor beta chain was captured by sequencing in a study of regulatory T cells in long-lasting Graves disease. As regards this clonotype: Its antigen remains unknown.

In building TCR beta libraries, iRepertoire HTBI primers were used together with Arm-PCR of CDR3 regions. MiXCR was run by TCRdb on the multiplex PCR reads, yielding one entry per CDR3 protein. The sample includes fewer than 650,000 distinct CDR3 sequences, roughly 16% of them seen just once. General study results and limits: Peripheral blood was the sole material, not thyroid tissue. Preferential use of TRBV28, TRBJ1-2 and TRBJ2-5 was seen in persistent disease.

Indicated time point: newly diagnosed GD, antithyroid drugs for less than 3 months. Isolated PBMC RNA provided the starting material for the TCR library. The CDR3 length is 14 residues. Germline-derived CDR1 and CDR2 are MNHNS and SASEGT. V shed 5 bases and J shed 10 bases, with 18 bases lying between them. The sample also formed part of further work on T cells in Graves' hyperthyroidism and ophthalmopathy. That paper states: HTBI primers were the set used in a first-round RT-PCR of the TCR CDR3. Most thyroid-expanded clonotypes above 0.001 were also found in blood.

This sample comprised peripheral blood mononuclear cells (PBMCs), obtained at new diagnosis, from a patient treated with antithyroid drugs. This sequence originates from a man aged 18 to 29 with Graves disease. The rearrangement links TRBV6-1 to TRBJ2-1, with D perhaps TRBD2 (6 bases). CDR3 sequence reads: CASSITRRGKEQFF. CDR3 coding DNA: TGTGCCAGCAGTATTACCAGACGGGGGAAAGAGCAGTTCTTC.